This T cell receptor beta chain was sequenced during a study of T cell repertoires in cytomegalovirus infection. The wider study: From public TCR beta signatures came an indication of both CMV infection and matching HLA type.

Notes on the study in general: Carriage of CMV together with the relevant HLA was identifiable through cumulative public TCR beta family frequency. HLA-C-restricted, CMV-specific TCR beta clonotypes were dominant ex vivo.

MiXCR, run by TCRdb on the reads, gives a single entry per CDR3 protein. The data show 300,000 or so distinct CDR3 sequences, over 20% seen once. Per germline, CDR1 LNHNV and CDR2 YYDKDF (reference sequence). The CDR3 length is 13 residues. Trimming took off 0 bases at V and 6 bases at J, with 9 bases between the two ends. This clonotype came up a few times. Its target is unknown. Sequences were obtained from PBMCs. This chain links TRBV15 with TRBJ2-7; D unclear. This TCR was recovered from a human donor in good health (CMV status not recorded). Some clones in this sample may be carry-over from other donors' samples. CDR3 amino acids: CATSRDLLFEQYF. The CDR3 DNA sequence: TGTGCCACCAGCAGAGATCTCCTTTTCGAGCAGTACTTC.